What follows are 7 T cell receptor beta chains derived from one specimen sequenced in a study of identical twins. Each CDR3 protein gets one entry after TCRdb re-called the 5' RACE reads with MiXCR. The sample has about 280,000 distinct CDR3 sequences, under 9.5% seen once. These data were also reused for a study on yellow fever vaccine responses in identical twins.

Sequencing was done on a sample of memory (CD45RO+) T cells sorted from blood. Receptors were obtained from a woman in her late teens or twenties in good health.

Only a few counts were recorded for this clonotype. CDR3 in amino acids: CASTGTVTHTQYF. The CDR3 coding sequence is TGTGCCAGCACTGGGACGGTTACTCATACGCAGTATTTT. The chain is built from TRBV27 and TRBJ2-3; D tentatively fits TRBD1 or TRBD2 (5 bases each). Germline CDR1 is MNHEY and CDR2 is SMNVEV (reference sequence). The CDR3 contains 13 residues. Trimming removed 7 bases from V and 7 bases from J, with 15 bases in between.

Only a few counts were recorded for this clonotype. This rearrangement joins TRBV7-9 to TRBJ1-1; D gene uncertain. The germline V gene encodes CDR1 SEHNR and CDR2 FQNEAQ (reference sequence). The CDR3 spans 13 residues. V lost 7 bases and J 1 base, leaving 10 bases between the germline ends. The CDR3 region has the DNA TGTGCCAGCAACCGGGGAGGGAACACTGAAGCTTTCTTT. Translated, it gives CASNRGGNTEAFF.

The V and J genes are TRBV4-2 and TRBJ2-7; TRBD2 matches 16 bases. The CDR3 sequence is 19 residues long. The V segment lost 4 bases and the J segment 2 bases; nucleotides outside the gene matches: 11. The germline V gene encodes CDR1 LGHNA and CDR2 YNFKEQ. DNA of the CDR3: TGTGCCAGCAGCCGCGACAAAATAGGGACTAGCGGGAGGGCCTACGAGCAGTACTTC. This codes for CASSRDKIGTSGRAYEQYF.

This clonotype was detected many times. This rearrangement joins TRBV12-3 or TRBV12-4 to TRBJ1-1; D unresolved. Trimming left V 8 bases short and J 5 bases short, with 12 bases between. The length of the CDR3 is 12 residues. This CDR3 reads CASAVGWTEAFF. CDR3 DNA sequence: TGTGCCAGCGCCGTAGGGTGGACTGAAGCTTTCTTT.

V gene TRBV6-1 combines with J gene TRBJ2-1; 8 bases match TRBD2. The CDR3 has 13 amino acids. J gave up 11 bases and V 5 bases, and 8 bases lay outside the gene matches. Germline CDR1 reads MNHNS; CDR2 reads SASEGT. For the CDR3, the DNA is TGTGCCAGCAGTCCCGGGGTAGCGGGAAAGCAGTTCTTC. Residues: CASSPGVAGKQFF.

This clonotype was counted only a few times. V usage is TRBV10-1 and J usage is TRBJ2-7, with TRBD2 matching 9 bases. CDR1 WNHNN and CDR2 SYGVQD come from the germline V gene (reference sequence). This CDR3 is 14 amino acids long. J was trimmed by 5 bases and V by 8 bases; bases with no gene match: 10. CDR3 sequence reads: CASGAGGPANEQYF. CDR3 coding DNA: TGCGCCAGCGGGGCGGGAGGGCCGGCCAACGAGCAGTACTTC.

This chain joins TRBV3-1 and TRBJ2-2; the D gene is possibly TRBD2 (6 bases). V lost 1 base to trimming and J lost 0 bases, with 6 bases between them. The CDR3 runs to 15 residues. CDR1 is LGHDT and CDR2 is YNNKEL in the germline V gene (reference sequence). The DNA of the CDR3 is TGTGCCAGCAGCCAAGGACTAGCGAACACCGGGGAGCTGTTTTTT. Protein sequence: CASSQGLANTGELFF.